Below, 25 T cell receptor beta chains from the same sample are listed, as sequenced in a study of blood T cell repertoires in COVID-19. Produced via immunoSEQ multiplex PCR; TCRdb's table is partial and in-frame only. The sample yields approximately 110,000 clones, approximately 85% seen once. Sequenced material: peripheral blood. The receptors shown here come from a woman aged 80 or older with COVID-19, enrolled during active disease.

V gene TRBV5-1 combines with J gene TRBJ2-3; D not resolved. CDR3 length equals 14 residues. V was trimmed by 3 bases and J by 2 bases, leaving 10 bases between them. CDR1 is SGHRS, CDR2 YFSETQ, per germline. CDR3 protein: CASSSAAPTDTQYF. In DNA, the CDR3 is TGCGCCAGCAGCTCCGCGGCCCCCACAGATACGCAGTATTTT.

The rearrangement uses TRBV25-1 and TRBJ1-6; 8 bases fit TRBD1. CDR1 MGHDK and CDR2 SYGVNS come from the germline V gene. This CDR3 region has 15 residues. V shed 2 bases, J shed 10 bases, and the junction held 7 bases outside the gene matches. CDR3 bases: TGTGCCAGCAGTGAACGACAGGGGTTTTGGTCACCCCTCCACTTT. The encoded protein is CASSERQGFWSPLHF.

The J gene is TRBJ1-4, the V gene TRBV6-5; perhaps TRBD1 as D (5 bases). The CDR3 runs 13 residues. V shed 9 bases and J shed 3 bases, with 11 bases lying between them. In germline, CDR1 is MNHEY, CDR2 SVGAGI. CDR3 in DNA: TGTGCCAGTAGGTCGGGGGCTAATGAAAAACTGTTTTTT. It translates to CASRSGANEKLFF.

This clone was detected a few times. This sequence joins TRBV5-4 and TRBJ2-1; 9 nucleotides agree with TRBD2. Germline assignment: CDR1 SGHNT and CDR2 YYREEE (reference sequence). Unmatched junction bases numbered 12, after V lost 2 bases and J lost 12 bases. The length of the CDR3 is 15 residues. The CDR3 nucleotides read TGTGCCAGCAGCTTCTGGGCTAGCGGGACCCCTGGGCAGTTCTTC. Its protein product is CASSFWASGTPGQFF.

The chain couples TRBV14 to TRBJ2-7; D gene ambiguous. The germline V gene has CDR1 SGHDN and CDR2 FVKESK. The CDR3 covers 14 residues. V was pared by 4 bases and J by 1 base, with 11 bases between. CDR3 in amino acids: CASSRIPTSYEQYF. The CDR3 nucleotides are TGTGCCAGCAGCCGGATACCGACATCCTACGAGCAGTACTTC.

This chain uses TRBV10-2 with TRBJ1-3, with D unclear. The V end lost 4 bases, the J end lost 1 base, and 5 bases lay between the germline ends. This CDR3 has 13 residues. Germline values: CDR1 WSHSY, CDR2 SAAADI. The CDR3 region is CASSGESGNTIYF. CDR3 coding DNA: TGCGCCAGCAGTGGAGAATCTGGAAACACCATATATTTT.

This sequence joins TRBV5-1 and TRBJ1-2, with unresolved D. Germline values: CDR1 SGHRS, CDR2 YFSETQ. V dropped 0 bases and J dropped 0 bases, with 9 bases sitting between them. The CDR3 loop spans 15 amino acids. CDR3 coding DNA: TGCGCCAGCAGCTTGGAGGAGGGAGCTAACTATGGCTACACCTTC. Residues: CASSLEEGANYGYTF.

This chain connects TRBV6-6 to TRBJ2-1, with D maybe TRBD2 (6 bases). The V end was cut by 6 bases, the J end by 4 bases, with 16 bases between. The CDR3 runs 15 residues. Germline V gene sequence: CDR1 MNHNY, CDR2 SVGAGI (reference sequence). The CDR3 sequence: CASSPAGNGYNEQFF. Here the CDR3 DNA reads TGTGCCAGCAGCCCTGCGGGAAATGGGTACAATGAGCAGTTCTTC.

The V gene is TRBV7-8, the J gene TRBJ1-5; weak D call: TRBD1 (5 bases). The ends were cut back, 5 bases at V and 2 bases at J, with 13 bases in the middle. This CDR3 is 15 amino acids long. Looked up from germline, CDR1 is SGHVS and CDR2 is FQNEAQ. The CDR3 sequence: CASSPRRDGNQPQHF. CDR3 in DNA: TGTGCCAGCAGCCCCCGCAGGGATGGCAATCAGCCCCAGCATTTT.

The genes are TRBV5-1 and TRBJ1-5; 7 nucleotides line up with TRBD1. J was trimmed by 1 base and V by 4 bases; bases with no gene match: 5. Germline V lookup: CDR1 SGHRS, CDR2 YFSETQ. The CDR3 sequence is 15 residues long. In nucleotides, the CDR3 is TGCGCCAGCAGCCCCTCAGGGGGGAGCAATCAGCCCCAGCATTTT. It encodes CASSPSGGSNQPQHF. The variable domain in full, completed from reference TRBV5-1 and TRBJ1-5, reads KAGVTQTPRYLIKTRGQQVTLSCSPISGHRSVSWYQQTPGQGLQFLFEYFSETQRNKGNFPGRFSGRQFSNSRSEMNVSTLELGDSALYLCASSPSGGSNQPQHFGDGTRLSIL.

The chain employs TRBV7-2 and TRBJ1-2; 9 bases agree with TRBD1. This CDR3 has 12 residues. J gave up 12 bases and V 8 bases, and 10 bases lay outside the gene matches. CDR1 is SGHTA and CDR2 is FQGNSA in the germline V gene. As DNA, the CDR3 is TGTGCCAGCGCTCACGGACAGGGGCTGAACACCTTC. Translation: CASAHGQGLNTF.

This clone was observed a few times. The J gene is TRBJ1-5, the V gene TRBV28, with 10 bases matching TRBD1. With 4 bases clipped from V and 6 bases from J, the junction kept 6 bases outside the gene matches. This CDR3 spans 15 amino acids. CDR1 and CDR2 (germline): MDHEN, SYDVKM. The CDR3, as DNA: TGTGCCAGCAGTTCGGACAGGGGGTTTAGTCAGCCCCAGCATTTT. Protein: CASSSDRGFSQPQHF.

J is TRBJ1-1 and V is TRBV9, with 8 bases identical to TRBD1. The CDR3 runs 17 residues. Germline assignment: CDR1 SGDLS and CDR2 YYNGEE. V was clipped by 3 bases and J by 2 bases; unmatched bases: 12. The CDR3 loop reads CASSETGVHPINTEAFF. The DNA for the CDR3 is TGTGCCAGCAGCGAGACAGGGGTCCATCCTATAAACACTGAAGCTTTCTTT.

The chain carries TRBV9 and TRBJ2-3, with 9 bases identical to TRBD2. Germline CDR1 is SGDLS and CDR2 is YYNGEE. V was clipped by 0 bases and J by 0 bases; unmatched bases: 5. CDR3 length equals 17 residues. CDR3 sequence reads: CASSVVPSGASTDTQYF. The CDR3 DNA follows: TGTGCCAGCAGCGTAGTCCCTAGCGGGGCTAGCACAGATACGCAGTATTTT. Together with reference TRBV9 and TRBJ2-3, the CDR3 gives the full variable domain: DSGVTQTPKHLITATGQRVTLRCSPRSGDLSVYWYQQSLDQGLQFLIQYYNGEERAKGNILERFSAQQFPDLHSELNLSSLELGDSALYFCASSVVPSGASTDTQYFGPGTRLTVL.

This chain joins TRBV2 and TRBJ2-7, with D tentatively TRBD1 (5 bases). The V end was cut by 3 bases, the J end by 7 bases, with 13 bases between. Per germline, CDR1 SNHLY and CDR2 FYNNEI. This CDR3 has 13 amino acids. Here the CDR3 reads CASSDHKRGEQYF. For the CDR3, the DNA is TGTGCCAGCAGTGACCATAAAAGGGGTGAGCAGTACTTC.

The chain carries TRBV10-3 and TRBJ2-1; a possible D gene is TRBD2 (5 bases). The V end lost 2 bases, the J end lost 8 bases, and 13 bases lay between the germline ends. This CDR3 comprises 14 residues. Germline CDR1 and CDR2: ENHRY and SYGVKD. The CDR3 reads CAISERGPKDEQFF. The CDR3 DNA is TGTGCCATCAGTGAGAGAGGGCCAAAGGATGAGCAGTTCTTC.

This chain uses TRBV5-1 with TRBJ2-7; 7 bases match TRBD2. The V gene end was trimmed by 3 bases and the J gene end by 0 bases; junction bases not matched to a gene: 6. The CDR3 runs to 15 residues. Germline V lookup: CDR1 SGHRS, CDR2 YFSETQ. In DNA form, the CDR3 reads TGCGCCAGCAGCTGGCAGCGGGGAACCTCCTACGAGCAGTACTTC. It is translated as CASSWQRGTSYEQYF.

The chain uses TRBV7-2 and TRBJ2-5; the match to TRBD2 covers 10 bases. Germline assignment: CDR1 SGHTA and CDR2 FQGNSA. J gave up 7 bases and V 1 base, and 6 bases lay outside the gene matches. The CDR3 contains 15 residues. The CDR3: CASSLGASGSGTQYF. The CDR3 DNA reads as TGTGCCAGCAGCTTAGGGGCTAGCGGGAGTGGGACCCAGTACTTC.

This clone was observed at least ten times. J is TRBJ1-1 and V is TRBV28, with D maybe TRBD1 (6 bases). V was clipped by 6 bases and J by 6 bases, with 11 bases between them. CDR1 is MDHEN, CDR2 SYDVKM, per germline. This CDR3 is built from 12 residues. CDR3: CASRSTGSEAFF. The CDR3 DNA sequence: TGTGCCAGCAGGTCAACAGGGTCTGAAGCTTTCTTT.

This chain joins TRBV7-2 and TRBJ2-5; possibly TRBD2 for D (6 bases). The better agreement between TRBJ2-7 and the DNA end casts doubt on the J call. CDR1 is SGHTA, CDR2 FQGNSA, per germline. The CDR3 length is 16 residues. DNA for the CDR3: TGTGCCAGCAGCTTCGGAGGAGCGGGCTTCTCCTACGAGCAGTACTTC. It codes for CASSFGGAGFSYEQYF.

V usage is TRBV11-1 and J usage is TRBJ1-1, with D perhaps TRBD1 (5 bases). In germline, CDR1 is SGHAT, CDR2 FQDESV (reference sequence). V was pared by 0 bases and J by 10 bases, with 15 bases between. This CDR3 has 14 amino acids. The CDR3 DNA reads as TGTGCCAGCAGCTTAGCCAACCTGGGGCCTGCAGCTTTCTTT. Translated: CASSLANLGPAAFF.

The chain recombines TRBV6-2 or TRBV6-3 with TRBJ2-1; the match to TRBD2 covers 11 bases. Germline CDR1 MNHEY, CDR2 SVGEGT. CDR3 length: 16 amino acids. V lost 5 bases and J lost 4; bases outside the gene matches: 7. DNA for the CDR3: TGTGCCAGCAGTACCTCTAGCGGGAGGACATACAATGAGCAGTTCTTC. It translates to CASSTSSGRTYNEQFF.

This clone was recorded a few times. Additional DNA sequences in this sample encode the identical CDR3. The V gene is TRBV7-8, the J gene TRBJ1-5; TRBD1 is a possible D gene (5 bases). Germline CDR1 reads SGHVS; CDR2 reads FQNEAQ. The CDR3 has 15 residues. Trimming removed 0 bases at V and 2 bases at J, with 8 bases between. The CDR3 here is CASSLAGGGNQPQHF. DNA of the CDR3: TGTGCCAGCAGCTTAGCGGGGGGAGGCAATCAGCCCCAGCATTTT.

The genes are TRBV7-2 and TRBJ2-7, with 9 bases lining up with TRBD2. The CDR3 totals 15 residues. CDR1 and CDR2 (germline): SGHTA, FQGNSA. The V segment lost 5 bases and the J segment 6 bases; nucleotides outside the gene matches: 11. The CDR3 sequence is CASSRIRLAGSEQYF. Here the CDR3 DNA reads TGTGCCAGCAGCCGGATTCGGCTAGCGGGGAGCGAGCAGTACTTC.

A single count supports this clone. This sequence joins TRBV5-4 and TRBJ2-2; 8 positions agree with TRBD1. V shed 5 bases and J 0 bases; nucleotides not matched to a gene: 6. The CDR3 is 16 amino acids. The germline gives CDR1 SGHNT, CDR2 YYREEE (reference sequence). Here the CDR3 reads CASSRSTGANTGELFF. The CDR3 DNA reads TGTGCCAGCAGTCGATCGACAGGGGCGAACACCGGGGAGCTGTTTTTT.